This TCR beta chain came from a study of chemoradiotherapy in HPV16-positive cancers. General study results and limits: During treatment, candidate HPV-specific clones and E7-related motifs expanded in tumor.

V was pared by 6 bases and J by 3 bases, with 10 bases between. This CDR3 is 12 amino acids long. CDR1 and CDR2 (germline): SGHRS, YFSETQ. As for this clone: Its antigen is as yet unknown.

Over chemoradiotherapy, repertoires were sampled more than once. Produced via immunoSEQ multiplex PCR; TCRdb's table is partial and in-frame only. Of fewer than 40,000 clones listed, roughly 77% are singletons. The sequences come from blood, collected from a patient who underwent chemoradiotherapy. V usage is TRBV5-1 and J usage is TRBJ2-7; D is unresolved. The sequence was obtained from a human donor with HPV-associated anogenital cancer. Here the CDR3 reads CASTSVRYEQYF. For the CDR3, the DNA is TGCGCCAGCACTTCGGTCCGCTACGAGCAGTACTTC. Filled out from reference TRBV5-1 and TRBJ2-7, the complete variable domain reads KAGVTQTPRYLIKTRGQQVTLSCSPISGHRSVSWYQQTPGQGLQFLFEYFSETQRNKGNFPGRFSGRQFSNSRSEMNVSTLELGDSALYLCASTSVRYEQYFGPGTRLTVT.